These 13 T cell receptor beta chains originate from one sample sequenced in a study of T cell responses to AZD1222 COVID-19 vaccine. Generated by immunoSEQ multiplex PCR, the TCRdb table keeps only in-frame clones and is missing some. The sample contains 150,000 or so clones, about 91% of which appear only once. Sequences were derived from peripheral blood, sampled 28 days after the second AZD1222 dose. All receptors derive from an adult who received the AZD1222 COVID-19 vaccine.

The chain employs TRBV6-2 or TRBV6-3 and TRBJ2-5; no firm D call. The CDR3 contains 15 residues. CDR1 is MNHEY and CDR2 is SVGEGT in the germline V gene. V was trimmed by 2 bases and J by 5 bases, leaving 15 bases between them. The CDR3 region is CASSYEDTLGETQYF. Here the CDR3 DNA reads TGTGCCAGCAGTTACGAAGACACCCTTGGGGAGACCCAGTACTTC.

The DNA of the CDR3 is TGTGCCAGCAGCACAATTGACGTTGGGTATCTAAACACCATATATTTT. Translated: CASSTIDVGYLNTIYF. The J gene is TRBJ1-3, the V gene TRBV7-8, with no clear D. CDR1 is SGHVS and CDR2 is FQNEAQ in the germline V gene. CDR3 length: 16 residues. Trimming took off 5 bases at V and 6 bases at J, with 20 bases between the two ends.

This chain joins TRBV3-1 (or the pseudogene TRBV3-2) and TRBJ1-1, with 9 bases aligning to TRBD1. The germline CDR1 and CDR2 sequences are LGHDT and YNNKEL (reference sequence). The V segment lost 4 bases and the J segment 5 bases; nucleotides outside the gene matches: 11. CDR3 length: 16 residues. The CDR3 protein is CASSPGTGQGGTEAFF. Written as DNA, the CDR3 is TGTGCCAGCAGCCCGGGTACGGGACAGGGCGGAACTGAAGCTTTCTTT.

The chain is built from TRBV4-3 and TRBJ1-1; 10 bases are a match to TRBD1. The CDR3 loop spans 17 amino acids. Looked up from germline, CDR1 is LGHNA and CDR2 is YSLEER. Trimming at V came to 4 bases and at J to 6 bases, leaving 14 bases not matched to a gene. The CDR3 DNA reads TGCGCCAGCAGCCCACGGACAGGGGGTTCAGTAATCCCTGAAGCTTTCTTT. It yields the protein CASSPRTGGSVIPEAFF.

The chain is built from TRBV20-1 and TRBJ2-1; D is unresolved. The CDR3 spans 11 residues. CDR1 is DFQATT and CDR2 is SNEGSKA in the germline V gene (reference sequence). V shed 6 bases and J shed 9 bases, with 12 bases lying between them. The CDR3 is CSALTGFEQFF. Written as DNA, the CDR3 is TGCAGTGCCTTAACCGGTTTTGAGCAGTTCTTC.

The chain has TRBV7-4 and TRBJ2-1, with 9 nucleotides matching TRBD2. The germline V gene has CDR1 SGHVT and CDR2 SQSDAQ. CDR3 size: 17 residues. V lost 5 bases to trimming and J lost 9 bases; unmatched junction nucleotides: 17. CDR3 amino acids: CASSLLNSGGPPGEQFF. The DNA of the CDR3 is TGTGCCAGCAGCCTTCTGAATAGCGGGGGACCCCCTGGTGAGCAGTTCTTC.

CDR3 DNA sequence: TGTGCCAGCAGTTTACGGTGGGTTGGTGGCTACACCTTC. Translation gives CASSLRWVGGYTF. The rearrangement links TRBV28 to TRBJ1-2; D ambiguous. CDR1 is MDHEN, CDR2 SYDVKM, per germline. The V and J ends lost 2 bases and 7 bases respectively, with 11 bases between them. The CDR3 is made up of 13 amino acids.

This clone appeared a few times. In nucleotides, the CDR3 is TGTGCCAGTAGTCCTGGGGCTGAAGCTTTCTTT. Protein sequence: CASSPGAEAFF. V gene TRBV19 combines with J gene TRBJ1-1, with D unresolved. V shed 5 bases and J shed 6 bases, with 7 bases lying between them. CDR1 is LNHDA and CDR2 is SQIVND in the germline V gene (reference sequence). This CDR3 contains 11 residues. The full variable domain, rest sourced from reference TRBV19 and TRBJ1-1, is DGGITQSPKYLFRKEGQNVTLSCEQNLNHDAMYWYRQDPGQGLRLIYYSQIVNDFQKGDIAEGYSVSREKKESFPLTVTSAQKNPTAFYLCASSPGAEAFFGQGTRLTVV.

This chain joins TRBV28 and TRBJ2-5; D possibly corresponds to TRBD1 (6 bases). This CDR3 contains 15 residues. Looked up from germline, CDR1 is MDHEN and CDR2 is SYDVKM. Trimming stripped 8 bases from V and 1 base from J, with 17 bases between. Written as DNA, the CDR3 is TGTGCCAGCGTTGGTATTTACAGGGTCCAAGAGACCCAGTACTTC. Protein product: CASVGIYRVQETQYF.

The V and J genes are TRBV4-2 and TRBJ1-3; D is unresolved. The CDR3 is 15 amino acids. With 1 base removed from V and 10 bases from J, the gap between germline ends came to 17 bases. CDR1 and CDR2 (germline): LGHNA, YNFKEQ. DNA for the CDR3: TGTGCCAGCAGCCAAGCGTCTACCGCGGTTGAAACCATATATTTT. This sequence encodes CASSQASTAVETIYF.

The rearrangement joins TRBV19 to TRBJ1-1; TRBD1 agrees at 7 bases. From germline, CDR1 is LNHDA and CDR2 SQIVND (reference sequence). V lost 4 bases to trimming and J lost 8 bases; unmatched junction nucleotides: 10. This CDR3 region has 14 residues. CDR3 nucleotides: TGTGCCAGTAGTAGCCACAGGGGTGCGCCCGAAGCTTTCTTT. Translated: CASSSHRGAPEAFF. Complete variable domain (other parts from reference TRBV19 and TRBJ1-1): DGGITQSPKYLFRKEGQNVTLSCEQNLNHDAMYWYRQDPGQGLRLIYYSQIVNDFQKGDIAEGYSVSREKKESFPLTVTSAQKNPTAFYLCASSSHRGAPEAFFGQGTRLTVV.

This chain connects TRBV29-1 to TRBJ1-2, with TRBD1 matching 8 bases. The CDR3 is 16 amino acids. CDR1 and CDR2 from the germline V gene are SQVTM and ANQGSEA. Trimming cost V 3 bases and J 5 bases; bases outside gene matches: 14. The CDR3 region has the DNA TGCAGCGTTGAGCTGCACGGGACAGGAGATCGTTATGGCTACACCTTC. Translation: CSVELHGTGDRYGYTF. Filled out from reference TRBV29-1 and TRBJ1-2, the complete variable domain reads SAVISQKPSRDICQRGTSLTIQCQVDSQVTMMFWYRQQPGQSLTLIATANQGSEATYESGFVIDKFPISRPNLTFSTLTVSNMSPEDSSIYLCSVELHGTGDRYGYTFGSGTRLTVV.

This clone was counted between two and nine times. The rearrangement uses TRBV19 and TRBJ1-5; 10 bases agree with TRBD1. CDR3 length: 15 residues. Germline V gene sequence: CDR1 LNHDA, CDR2 SQIVND (reference sequence). The V and J ends lost 5 bases and 4 bases, in that order; junction bases with no gene match: 5. CDR3 in amino acids: CASSGDRGGNQPQHF. As DNA, the CDR3 is TGTGCCAGTAGTGGGGACAGGGGAGGGAATCAGCCCCAGCATTTT.